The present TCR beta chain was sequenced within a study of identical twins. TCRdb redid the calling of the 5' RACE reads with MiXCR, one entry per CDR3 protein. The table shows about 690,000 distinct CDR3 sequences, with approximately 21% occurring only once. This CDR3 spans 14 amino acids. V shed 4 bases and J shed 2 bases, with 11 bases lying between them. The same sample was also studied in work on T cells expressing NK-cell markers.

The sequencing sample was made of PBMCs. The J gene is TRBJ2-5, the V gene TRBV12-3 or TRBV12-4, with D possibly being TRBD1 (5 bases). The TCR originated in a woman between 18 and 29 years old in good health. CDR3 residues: CASSSLKGQETQYF. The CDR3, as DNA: TGTGCCAGCAGTTCCCTGAAGGGGCAAGAGACCCAGTACTTC.